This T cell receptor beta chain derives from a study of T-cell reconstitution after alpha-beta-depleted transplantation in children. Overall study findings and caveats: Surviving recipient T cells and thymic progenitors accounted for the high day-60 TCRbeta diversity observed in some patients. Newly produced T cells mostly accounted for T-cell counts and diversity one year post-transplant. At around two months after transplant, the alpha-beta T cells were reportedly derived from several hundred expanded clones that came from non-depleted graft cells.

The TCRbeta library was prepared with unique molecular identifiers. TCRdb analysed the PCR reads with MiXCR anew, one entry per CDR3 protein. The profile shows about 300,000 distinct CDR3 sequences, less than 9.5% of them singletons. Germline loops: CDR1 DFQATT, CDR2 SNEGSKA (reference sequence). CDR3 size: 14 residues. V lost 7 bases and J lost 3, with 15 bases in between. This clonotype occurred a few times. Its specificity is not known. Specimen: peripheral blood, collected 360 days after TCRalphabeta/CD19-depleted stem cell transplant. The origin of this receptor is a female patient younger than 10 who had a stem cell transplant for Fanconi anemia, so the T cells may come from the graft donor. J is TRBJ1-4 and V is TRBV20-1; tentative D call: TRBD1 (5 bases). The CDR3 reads CSVPPGTANEKLFF. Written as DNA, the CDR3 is TGCAGTGTTCCCCCGGGGACGGCTAATGAAAAACTGTTTTTT.